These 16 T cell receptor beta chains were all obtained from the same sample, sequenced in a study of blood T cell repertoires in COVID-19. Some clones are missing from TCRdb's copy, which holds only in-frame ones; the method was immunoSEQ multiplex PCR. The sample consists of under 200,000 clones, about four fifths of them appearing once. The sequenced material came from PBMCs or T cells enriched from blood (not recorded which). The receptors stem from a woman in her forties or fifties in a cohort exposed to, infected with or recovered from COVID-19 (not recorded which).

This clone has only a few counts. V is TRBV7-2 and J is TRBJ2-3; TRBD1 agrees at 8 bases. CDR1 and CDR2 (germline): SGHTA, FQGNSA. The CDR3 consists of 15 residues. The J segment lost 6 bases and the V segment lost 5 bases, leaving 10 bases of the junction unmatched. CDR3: CASSLTGARTDTQYF. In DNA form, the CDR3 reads TGTGCCAGCAGCCTGACAGGGGCAAGAACGGATACGCAGTATTTT.

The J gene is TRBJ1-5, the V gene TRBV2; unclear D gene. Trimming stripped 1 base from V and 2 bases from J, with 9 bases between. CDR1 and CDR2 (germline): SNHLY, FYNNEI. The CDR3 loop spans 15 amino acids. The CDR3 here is CASSEEGEGNQPQHF. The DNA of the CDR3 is TGTGCCAGCAGTGAAGAGGGAGAAGGCAATCAGCCCCAGCATTTT.

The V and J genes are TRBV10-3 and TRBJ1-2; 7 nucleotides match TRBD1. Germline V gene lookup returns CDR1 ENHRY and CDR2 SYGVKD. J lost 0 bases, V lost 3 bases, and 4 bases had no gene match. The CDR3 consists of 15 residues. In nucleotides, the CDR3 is TGTGCCATCAGTGAAACAGGGGCCACTAACTATGGCTACACCTTC. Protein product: CAISETGATNYGYTF.

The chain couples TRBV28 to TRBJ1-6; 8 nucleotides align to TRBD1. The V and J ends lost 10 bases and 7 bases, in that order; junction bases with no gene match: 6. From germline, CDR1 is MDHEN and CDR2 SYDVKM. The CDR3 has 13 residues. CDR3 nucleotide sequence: TGTGCCACTGTACAGGGGGGGAATTCACCCCTCCACTTT. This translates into CATVQGGNSPLHF. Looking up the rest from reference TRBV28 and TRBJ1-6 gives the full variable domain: DVKVTQSSRYLVKRTGEKVFLECVQDMDHENMFWYRQDPGLGLRLIYFSYDVKMKEKGDIPEGYSVSREKKERFSLILESASTNQTSMYLCATVQGGNSPLHFGNGTRLTVT.

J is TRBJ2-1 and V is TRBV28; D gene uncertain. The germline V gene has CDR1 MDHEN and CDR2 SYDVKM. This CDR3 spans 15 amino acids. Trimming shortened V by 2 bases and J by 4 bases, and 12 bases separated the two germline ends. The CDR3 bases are TGTGCCAGCAGTTTAGGGTCAGGCCTATACAATGAGCAGTTCTTC. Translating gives CASSLGSGLYNEQFF. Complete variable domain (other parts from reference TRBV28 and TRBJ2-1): DVKVTQSSRYLVKRTGEKVFLECVQDMDHENMFWYRQDPGLGLRLIYFSYDVKMKEKGDIPEGYSVSREKKERFSLILESASTNQTSMYLCASSLGSGLYNEQFFGPGTRLTVL.

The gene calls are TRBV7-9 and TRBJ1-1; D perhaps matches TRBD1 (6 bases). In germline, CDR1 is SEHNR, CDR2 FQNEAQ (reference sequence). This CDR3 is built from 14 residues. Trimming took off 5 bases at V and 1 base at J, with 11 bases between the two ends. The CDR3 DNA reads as TGTGCCAGCAGCCCAGGACAGCGGAACACTGAAGCTTTCTTT. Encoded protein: CASSPGQRNTEAFF. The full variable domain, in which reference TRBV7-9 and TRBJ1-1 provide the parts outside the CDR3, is DTGVSQNPRHKITKRGQNVTFRCDPISEHNRLYWYRQTLGQGPEFLTYFQNEAQLEKSRLLSDRFSAERPKGSFSTLEIQRTEQGDSAMYLCASSPGQRNTEAFFGQGTRLTVV.

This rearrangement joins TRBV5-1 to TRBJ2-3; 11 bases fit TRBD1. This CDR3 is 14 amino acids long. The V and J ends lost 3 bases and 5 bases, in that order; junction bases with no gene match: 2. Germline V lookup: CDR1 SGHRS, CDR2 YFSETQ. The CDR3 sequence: CASSWTGGVDTQYF. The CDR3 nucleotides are TGCGCCAGCAGCTGGACAGGGGGCGTAGATACGCAGTATTTT.

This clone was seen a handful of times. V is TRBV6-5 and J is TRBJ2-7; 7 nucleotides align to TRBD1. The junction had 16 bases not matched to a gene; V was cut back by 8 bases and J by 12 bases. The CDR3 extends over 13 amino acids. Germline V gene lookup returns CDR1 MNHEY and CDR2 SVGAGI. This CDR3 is CASSTGSSKGLYF. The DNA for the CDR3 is TGTGCCAGCTCGACAGGGTCAAGTAAGGGGCTGTACTTC.

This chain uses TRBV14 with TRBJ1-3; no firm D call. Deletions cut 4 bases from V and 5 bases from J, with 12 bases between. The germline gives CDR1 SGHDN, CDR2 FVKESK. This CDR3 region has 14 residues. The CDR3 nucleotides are TGTGCCAGCAGCCTATTAGACTTCCGAAACACCATATATTTT. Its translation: CASSLLDFRNTIYF.

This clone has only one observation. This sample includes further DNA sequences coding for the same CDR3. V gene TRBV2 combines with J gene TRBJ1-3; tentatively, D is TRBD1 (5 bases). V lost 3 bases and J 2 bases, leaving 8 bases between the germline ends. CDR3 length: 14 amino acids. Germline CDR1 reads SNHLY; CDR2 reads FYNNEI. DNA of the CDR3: TGTGCCAGCAGTGAGCCCAGGGCTGGAAACACCATATATTTT. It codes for CASSEPRAGNTIYF.

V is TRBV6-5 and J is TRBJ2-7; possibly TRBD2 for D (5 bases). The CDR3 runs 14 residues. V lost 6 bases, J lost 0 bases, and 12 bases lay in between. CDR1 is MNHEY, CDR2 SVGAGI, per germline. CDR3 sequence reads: CASSEGGSSYEQYF. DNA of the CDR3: TGTGCCAGCAGCGAGGGCGGTAGCTCCTACGAGCAGTACTTC.

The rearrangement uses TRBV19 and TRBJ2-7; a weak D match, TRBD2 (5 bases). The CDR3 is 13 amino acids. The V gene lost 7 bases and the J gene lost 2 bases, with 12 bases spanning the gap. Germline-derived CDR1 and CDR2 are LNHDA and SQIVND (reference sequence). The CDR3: CASKDRGTYEQYF. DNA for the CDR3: TGTGCCAGTAAAGATCGGGGAACCTACGAGCAGTACTTC.

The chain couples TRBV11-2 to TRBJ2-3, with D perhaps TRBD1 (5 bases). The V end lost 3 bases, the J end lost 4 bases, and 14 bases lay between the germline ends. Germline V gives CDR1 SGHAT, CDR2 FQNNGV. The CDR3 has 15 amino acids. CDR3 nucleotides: TGTGCCAGCAGCTTCGACAGAGAAGTTTCAGATACGCAGTATTTT. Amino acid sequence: CASSFDREVSDTQYF.

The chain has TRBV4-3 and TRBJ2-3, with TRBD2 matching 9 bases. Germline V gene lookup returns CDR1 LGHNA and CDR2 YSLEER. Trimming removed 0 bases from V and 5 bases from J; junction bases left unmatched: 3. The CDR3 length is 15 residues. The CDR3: CASSQDRSGGDTQYF. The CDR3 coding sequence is TGCGCCAGCAGCCAAGATCGTAGCGGGGGAGATACGCAGTATTTT.

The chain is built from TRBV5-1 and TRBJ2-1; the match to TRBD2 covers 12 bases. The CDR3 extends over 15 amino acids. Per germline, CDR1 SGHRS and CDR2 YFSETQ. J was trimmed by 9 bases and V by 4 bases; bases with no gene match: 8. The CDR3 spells CASSTSTSGGPEQFF. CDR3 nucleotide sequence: TGCGCCAGCAGCACTTCCACTAGCGGGGGGCCTGAGCAGTTCTTC.

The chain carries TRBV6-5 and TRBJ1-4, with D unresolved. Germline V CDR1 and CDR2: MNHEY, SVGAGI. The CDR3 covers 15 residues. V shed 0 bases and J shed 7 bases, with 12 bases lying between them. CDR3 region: CASSYSKSSPEKLFF. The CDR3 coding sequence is TGTGCCAGCAGTTACTCGAAGTCCAGTCCTGAAAAACTGTTTTTT.